These 22 T cell receptor beta chains came from one sample sequenced in a study of blood T cell repertoires in COVID-19. The data were produced by immunoSEQ multiplex PCR, yet TCRdb's version contains in-frame clones alone and is incomplete. The repertoire includes over 70,000 clones, about nine tenths of them detected once, and approximately 6.7% sits in the top ten. The sample was peripheral blood. Every receptor here comes from a woman of 80 years or more with acute or convalescent COVID-19.

This chain connects TRBV6-5 to TRBJ1-5; possible D gene TRBD1, 5 bases. Trimming removed 8 bases at V and 1 base at J, with 12 bases between. CDR1 MNHEY and CDR2 SVGAGI come from the germline V gene. This CDR3 spans 14 amino acids. The CDR3 DNA reads as TGTGCCAGCGGGTCAGGGTTGAGCAATCAGCCCCAGCATTTT. It specifies CASGSGLSNQPQHF.

The rearrangement uses TRBV7-2 and TRBJ2-5, with 8 bases lining up with TRBD2. V dropped 1 base and J dropped 6; count of bases not matched to a gene: 10. The germline V gene has CDR1 SGHTA and CDR2 FQGNSA. The CDR3 contains 16 residues. The CDR3 DNA sequence: TGTGCCAGCAGCTTAGTTAGAGTAGCGGGGAAAAAGACCCAGTACTTC. Translating gives CASSLVRVAGKKTQYF.

The CDR3, as DNA: TGCGCCAGCAGCTTGCAGGGGCGCATGAACACTGAAGCTTTCTTT. The encoded protein is CASSLQGRMNTEAFF. The chain links TRBV5-1 to TRBJ1-1; a possible D gene is TRBD1 (6 bases). The V and J ends lost 1 base and 0 bases respectively, with 10 bases between them. CDR3 length equals 15 residues. Germline loops: CDR1 SGHRS, CDR2 YFSETQ.

The J gene is TRBJ2-3, the V gene TRBV7-8; TRBD1 agrees at 8 bases. The CDR3 extends over 16 amino acids. V lost 5 bases, J lost 2 bases, and 9 bases stayed unmatched. From germline, CDR1 is SGHVS and CDR2 FQNEAQ. The CDR3 region is CASSQPPGGTTDTQYF. CDR3 sequence (DNA): TGTGCCAGCAGCCAACCCCCAGGGGGCACCACAGATACGCAGTATTTT.

The chain uses TRBV5-4 and TRBJ2-3; 10 bases match TRBD2. CDR1 is SGHNT, CDR2 YYREEE, per germline (reference sequence). The V segment lost 4 bases and the J segment 0 bases; nucleotides outside the gene matches: 5. The CDR3 consists of 16 residues. The CDR3 is CASSRETSGSTDTQYF. CDR3 DNA sequence: TGTGCCAGCAGCCGTGAGACTAGCGGGAGCACAGATACGCAGTATTTT.

On this clone: Other DNA sequences of this sample code for an identical CDR3. This chain uses TRBV7-8 with TRBJ2-2; 11 bases line up with TRBD1. From germline, CDR1 is SGHVS and CDR2 FQNEAQ. J was trimmed by 5 bases and V by 1 base; bases with no gene match: 6. This CDR3 is built from 17 residues. CDR3 protein: CASSLVGGQGATGELFF. Written as DNA, the CDR3 is TGTGCCAGCAGCTTAGTAGGTGGACAGGGGGCGACCGGGGAGCTGTTTTTT.

Worth noting for this clone: A junction end diverges from the germline sequence, so it may reflect a read error. The chain couples TRBV7-7 to TRBJ1-6; perhaps TRBD1 as D (6 bases). CDR3 length equals 15 residues. Germline-derived CDR1 and CDR2 are SSHAT and FNYEAQ (reference sequence). CDR3 sequence (DNA): TGTGCTAGCAGCTGGGGACAAAACCTTGGTTCACCCCTCCACTTT. This gives the protein CASSWGQNLGSPLHF. The full variable domain, with the rest looked up from reference TRBV7-7 and TRBJ1-6, is GAGVSQSPRYKVTKRGQDVTLRCDPISSHATLYWYQQALGQGPEFLTYFNYEAQPDKSGLPSDRFSAERPEGSISTLTIQRTEQRDSAMYRCASSWGQNLGSPLHFGNGTRLTVT.

The chain recombines TRBV11-2 with TRBJ1-4, with TRBD1 matching 9 bases. V was pared by 5 bases and J by 10 bases, with 11 bases of the junction left unmatched. The CDR3 totals 15 residues. Germline CDR1 is SGHAT and CDR2 is FQNNGV. The CDR3 region is CASSPIQGAVGKLFF. In DNA form, the CDR3 reads TGTGCCAGCAGCCCGATACAGGGGGCAGTAGGAAAACTGTTTTTT.

The J gene is TRBJ2-5, the V gene TRBV29-1; D unresolved. The CDR3 has 12 residues. Germline V CDR1 and CDR2: SQVTM, ANQGSEA. The V end lost 5 bases, the J end lost 4 bases, and 11 bases lay between the germline ends. The CDR3, as DNA: TGCAGCGTTAACAAGAGGTTAGAGACCCAGTACTTC. Amino acids: CSVNKRLETQYF.

The chain couples TRBV7-2 to TRBJ2-2; tentatively, D is TRBD1 (6 bases). Trimming left V 1 base short and J 9 bases short, with 15 bases between. Per the germline V gene, CDR1 is SGHTA and CDR2 is FQGNSA. The CDR3 has 15 residues. In DNA, the CDR3 is TGTGCCAGCAGCTTAGGGACAGACAGTCCGAGGGAGCTGTTTTTT. It encodes CASSLGTDSPRELFF.

The gene calls are TRBV7-2 and TRBJ2-7; 11 bases fit TRBD2. V was pared by 7 bases and J by 2 bases, with 4 bases of the junction left unmatched. Germline values: CDR1 SGHTA, CDR2 FQGNSA. The CDR3 spans 14 residues. In nucleotides, the CDR3 is TGTGCCAGCACCGGGACTAGCGGACCCTACGAGCAGTACTTC. Translated, it gives CASTGTSGPYEQYF.

The rearrangement uses TRBV7-3 and TRBJ2-1, with 10 bases matching TRBD2. The CDR3 is 17 amino acids. Trimming removed 1 base from V and 3 bases from J; junction bases left unmatched: 6. From germline, CDR1 is SGHTA and CDR2 FQGTGA. The CDR3 DNA reads TGTGCCAGCAGCTTAATGTCCCTAGCGGGAGTCTACAATGAGCAGTTCTTC. This sequence encodes CASSLMSLAGVYNEQFF.

The rearrangement uses TRBV6-1 and TRBJ2-1; 9 bases fit TRBD1. Germline V lookup: CDR1 MNHNS, CDR2 SASEGT. The CDR3 loop spans 15 amino acids. Losses at the gene ends were 3 bases for V and 6 bases for J; bases not matched to a gene: 6. In DNA, the CDR3 is TGTGCCAGCAGTGACCGGGACAGGGTGGGCAATGAGCAGTTCTTC. Translating gives CASSDRDRVGNEQFF.

This chain connects TRBV18 to TRBJ1-1, with D possibly matching TRBD1 (5 bases). From germline, CDR1 is KGHSH and CDR2 LQKENI. CDR3 length equals 14 residues. V shed 5 bases and J shed 5 bases, with 15 bases lying between them. The CDR3 DNA reads TGTGCCAGCTCAGAAACAGGTGAATGGACTGAAGCTTTCTTT. Its translation is CASSETGEWTEAFF.

This chain links TRBV7-8 with TRBJ2-1, with D uncertain. V shed 5 bases and J shed 0 bases, with 17 bases lying between them. The CDR3 has 17 residues. Germline CDR1 is SGHVS and CDR2 is FQNEAQ. The DNA for the CDR3 is TGTGCCAGCAGCGGCTCTTTTGCGGCGAGCTCCTACAATGAGCAGTTCTTC. Translating gives CASSGSFAASSYNEQFF.

The chain couples TRBV9 to TRBJ2-3; D possibly corresponds to TRBD2 (5 bases). V was shortened by 3 bases and J by 1 base, with 9 bases between the two germline ends. The V gene's germline CDR1 is SGDLS and CDR2 YYNGEE. The CDR3 is 14 residues long. The CDR3 spells CASSASGGTDTQYF. The CDR3, as DNA: TGTGCCAGCAGCGCGAGCGGAGGCACAGATACGCAGTATTTT.

V and J are TRBV2 and TRBJ2-1; tentative D call: TRBD2 (6 bases). This CDR3 has 13 residues. Trimming removed 7 bases at V and 0 bases at J, with 7 bases between. Looked up from germline, CDR1 is SNHLY and CDR2 is FYNNEI. The CDR3 protein is CASKEGSYNEQFF. The CDR3 DNA reads as TGTGCCAGCAAGGAGGGCTCCTACAATGAGCAGTTCTTC.

J is TRBJ2-1 and V is TRBV5-1, with 10 positions matching TRBD2. The J segment lost 3 bases and the V segment lost 4 bases, leaving 7 bases of the junction unmatched. Germline V gives CDR1 SGHRS, CDR2 YFSETQ. The CDR3 contains 16 residues. CDR3 nucleotides: TGCGCCAGCAGCACCTTAGCGGGAGGAATCTACAATGAGCAGTTCTTC. Translating it yields CASSTLAGGIYNEQFF.

The CDR3 coding sequence is TGTGCCAGCAGCCCCATCCACAGGGGTTTGGGCTACACCTTC. It codes for CASSPIHRGLGYTF. The V call is TRBV5-4, the J call TRBJ1-2, with 7 bases matching TRBD1. J lost 8 bases, V lost 4 bases, and 11 bases had no gene match. Per germline, CDR1 SGHNT and CDR2 YYREEE (reference sequence). The CDR3 length is 14 residues.

This chain connects TRBV15 to TRBJ2-2; 8 bases line up with TRBD1. Germline CDR1 reads LNHNV; CDR2 reads YYDKDF (reference sequence). V shed 0 bases, J shed 2 bases, and the junction held 8 bases outside the gene matches. The CDR3 contains 18 residues. DNA for the CDR3: TGTGCCACCAGCAGAGAGCCACCAGGGGGCACTAACACCGGGGAGCTGTTTTTT. Translated, it gives CATSREPPGGTNTGELFF.

The V call is TRBV4-2, the J call TRBJ1-4, with 8 positions matching TRBD1. CDR1 is LGHNA, CDR2 YNFKEQ, per germline. This CDR3 has 15 residues. The V and J ends lost 0 bases and 7 bases, in that order; junction bases with no gene match: 4. CDR3 DNA sequence: TGTGCCAGCAGCCAAGAACAGGGGGGGAGTGAAAAACTGTTTTTT. Its protein product is CASSQEQGGSEKLFF.

CDR3 loop: CASSPTTSGGREQFF. In nucleotides, the CDR3 is TGTGCCAGCAGCCCGACGACTAGCGGGGGACGGGAGCAGTTCTTC. The chain has TRBV7-9 and TRBJ2-1; 12 bases line up with TRBD2. The CDR3 extends over 15 amino acids. The germline gives CDR1 SEHNR, CDR2 FQNEAQ (reference sequence). The ends lost 5 bases at V and 10 bases at J; junction bases unmatched: 9.